What follows are 10 T cell receptor beta chains derived from one specimen sequenced in a study of blood T cell repertoires in COVID-19. Profiled with immunoSEQ multiplex PCR; TCRdb holds only in-frame clones, not every one. Found here are around 190,000 clones, about 84% of them singletons; the top ten hold 5.6%. The specimen sequenced was PBMCs or T cells enriched from blood (not recorded which). The receptors come from a man aged 40-49 years with acute COVID-19.

V is TRBV28 and J is TRBJ2-7; 9 bases fit TRBD2. The CDR3 spans 16 residues. Germline V gene lookup returns CDR1 MDHEN and CDR2 SYDVKM. The V and J ends lost 3 bases and 4 bases, in that order; junction bases with no gene match: 10. CDR3 sequence: CASSLRRLAGPYEQYF. For the CDR3, the DNA is TGTGCCAGCAGTTTGCGGAGGCTAGCGGGACCGTACGAGCAGTACTTC. Looking up the rest from reference TRBV28 and TRBJ2-7 gives the full variable domain: DVKVTQSSRYLVKRTGEKVFLECVQDMDHENMFWYRQDPGLGLRLIYFSYDVKMKEKGDIPEGYSVSREKKERFSLILESASTNQTSMYLCASSLRRLAGPYEQYFGPGTRLTVT.

The genes are TRBV9 and TRBJ2-3; D possibly corresponds to TRBD2 (6 bases). The CDR3 runs to 15 residues. The germline gives CDR1 SGDLS, CDR2 YYNGEE. V lost 0 bases to trimming and J lost 2 bases, with 10 bases between them. As DNA, the CDR3 is TGTGCCAGCAGCGTAGAGGTGGGACTCACAGATACGCAGTATTTT. The encoded protein is CASSVEVGLTDTQYF. Drawing the rest from reference TRBV9 and TRBJ2-3, the complete variable domain is DSGVTQTPKHLITATGQRVTLRCSPRSGDLSVYWYQQSLDQGLQFLIQYYNGEERAKGNILERFSAQQFPDLHSELNLSSLELGDSALYFCASSVEVGLTDTQYFGPGTRLTVL.

The chain joins TRBV5-1 to TRBJ1-1; D might be TRBD1 (6 bases). The CDR3 totals 16 residues. V shed 4 bases and J shed 0 bases, with 16 bases lying between them. Germline lookup yields CDR1 SGHRS and CDR2 YFSETQ. The CDR3 region has the DNA TGCGCCAGCAGCCCCCGAGTGGGGGCCCTGAACACTGAAGCTTTCTTT. Encoded protein: CASSPRVGALNTEAFF.

This clone has a single count. The chain couples TRBV10-3 to TRBJ1-5; D is perhaps TRBD1 (5 bases). The CDR3 totals 15 residues. The germline gives CDR1 ENHRY, CDR2 SYGVKD. Trimming left V 4 bases short and J 1 base short, with 11 bases between. CDR3 amino acids: CAISVRGGSNQPQHF. The CDR3 nucleotides read TGTGCCATCAGTGTAAGGGGAGGAAGCAATCAGCCCCAGCATTTT.

This chain joins TRBV5-1 and TRBJ2-1, with a possible D match to TRBD2 (5 bases). The germline V gene has CDR1 SGHRS and CDR2 YFSETQ. The CDR3 loop spans 15 amino acids. With 2 bases removed from V and 2 bases from J, the gap between germline ends came to 11 bases. CDR3 loop: CASSLEGSPYNEQFF. The CDR3 nucleotides read TGCGCCAGCAGCTTAGAGGGATCCCCCTACAATGAGCAGTTCTTC.

V and J are TRBV6-5 and TRBJ1-1, with D tentatively TRBD1 (5 bases). Germline V lookup: CDR1 MNHEY, CDR2 SVGAGI. V was trimmed by 2 bases and J by 3 bases, leaving 13 bases between them. The CDR3 spans 15 residues. The CDR3 nucleotides are TGTGCCAGCAGTTACGCCCCAGGGAGGCACACTGAAGCTTTCTTT. Translation: CASSYAPGRHTEAFF.

V gene TRBV11-2 combines with J gene TRBJ2-1; TRBD2 matches at 12 bases. CDR3 length: 16 amino acids. CDR1 SGHAT and CDR2 FQNNGV come from the germline V gene. The trim removed 5 bases at V and 9 bases at J, leaving 11 bases unmatched. Here the CDR3 DNA reads TGTGCCAGCAGCCCCCCCGGAACTAGCGGGAGGTCTGAGCAGTTCTTC. Translated: CASSPPGTSGRSEQFF.

This sequence joins TRBV19 and TRBJ2-2, with 7 bases fitting TRBD2. J gave up 0 bases and V 7 bases, and 2 bases lay outside the gene matches. Per the germline V gene, CDR1 is LNHDA and CDR2 is SQIVND (reference sequence). The CDR3 extends over 14 amino acids. The CDR3 DNA reads TGTGCCAGTATGGGGAGGGCGAACACCGGGGAGCTGTTTTTT. Residues: CASMGRANTGELFF.

V gene TRBV7-6 combines with J gene TRBJ2-1; 8 bases are shared with TRBD2. Germline-derived CDR1 and CDR2 are SGHVS and FNYEAQ. This CDR3 is 16 amino acids long. The ends lost 4 bases at V and 1 base at J; junction bases unmatched: 6. The CDR3 coding sequence is TGTGCCAGCAGCTCTACCGTAGCGGGGTCCTACAATGAGCAGTTCTTC. This codes for CASSSTVAGSYNEQFF.

The rearrangement joins TRBV18 to TRBJ2-5; 10 positions agree with TRBD1. With V trimmed by 5 bases and J by 1 base, 1 base remained unmatched. The V gene's germline CDR1 is KGHSH and CDR2 LQKENI. The CDR3 totals 14 residues. Written as DNA, the CDR3 is TGTGCCAGCTCAGGGACAGGGGTCCAAGAGACCCAGTACTTC. Translating it yields CASSGTGVQETQYF.